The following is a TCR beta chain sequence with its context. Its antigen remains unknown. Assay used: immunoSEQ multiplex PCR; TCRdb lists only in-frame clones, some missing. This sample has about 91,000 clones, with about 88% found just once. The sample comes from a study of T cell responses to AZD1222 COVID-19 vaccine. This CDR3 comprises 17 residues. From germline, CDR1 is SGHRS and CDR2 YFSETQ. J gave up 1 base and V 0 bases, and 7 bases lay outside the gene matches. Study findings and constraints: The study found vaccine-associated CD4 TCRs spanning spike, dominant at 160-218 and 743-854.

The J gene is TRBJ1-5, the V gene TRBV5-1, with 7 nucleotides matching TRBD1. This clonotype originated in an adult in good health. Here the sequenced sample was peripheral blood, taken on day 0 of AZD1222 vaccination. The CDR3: CASSLEPTGYSNQPQHF. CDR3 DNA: TGCGCCAGCAGCTTGGAACCGACAGGGTACAGCAATCAGCCCCAGCATTTT.